This T cell receptor (beta chain) derives from a study of shared clonotypes between healthy human individuals (dated by TCRdb to 2019 to 2021). About the study as a whole: A couple of women and a few men aged 18 to 49 years were included in the cohort. The study deeply sequenced blood TCR repertoires of about 5 healthy adults to estimate repertoire size and the extent of clonotype sharing between individuals. Leukapheresis yielded between about 0.94 and 8.9 billion PBMCs per donor. Per donor, three plates each were used for CD4 naive and CD4 memory, two for CD8 naive, and one for CD8 memory. Libraries were prepared and TCR repertoires were sequenced by different laboratories using diverse techniques, in order to increase sequencing depth and limit assay-specific biases. Study-wide findings and limitations: The small number of donors limited the genetic and exposure-history diversity represented. Pairwise subsampling indicated that sequencing depth was expected to affect the degree of clonotype sharing among donors. Compared with non-shared clonotypes, the clonotypes found in all four sorted-subset donors had higher generation probabilities. Sampling was restricted to blood, and TCR repertoires in tissues likely differ from the TCR repertoires found in blood. Incomplete sequencing was indicated by rarefaction of sorted-subset datasets, despite the large sequencing depth. When several donors were compared, the shared fraction of clonotypes was 5% to 6.5% for naive CD4, 3.5% to 4% for naive CD8, roughly 2.5% for memory CD4, and under 0.5% for memory CD8. Larger estimated clonotype richness was generally found for naive subsets than for memory subsets.

This clone was detected once. Its recognized antigen is unknown. No base-level quality is on record; no much larger clone is a single base apart. TCR CDR3 regions were amplified from genomic DNA by multiplex PCR using the deep immunoSEQ assay. Extracted genomic DNA from each cell subset was spread evenly across all wells of several immunoSEQ 96-well plates, with each plate serving as a replicate. For sorted subsets, 200 to 250 ng of genomic DNA, equivalent to 25,000 to 35,000 T cell genomes, went into each replicate PCR. Purified libraries were measured with a Qubit 3.0 fluorometer, size-checked on a Bioanalyzer 2100, and measured again with the KAPA Library Quantification kit. Every immunoSEQ 96-well plate was sequenced on a separate single-read 150-cycle Illumina NextSeq 550 flow cell. Per the source publication's procedure: Because the immunoSEQ output included only junctional sequences and no quality scores, the filtering could not be the same as the filtering used for full-length reads. Sequences were annotated with PyIR, a Python wrapper for IgBLAST v1.9, and V/J genes and CDR3 were assigned using IMGT germline references. Reads were filtered out if the reads had weak V/J assignments (E-value above 1e-6), no CDR3, stop codons, out-of-frame junctions, or ambiguous translated residues. A V3J clonotype was defined by an identical inferred V gene, J gene, and CDR3 amino acid sequence. Percentage overlap between repertoires was calculated by dividing the number of shared unique clonotypes by the size of the smaller repertoire. Three approaches were used to assess repertoire richness: RTK rarefaction, the Chao1 estimator, and Recon v2.1 estimates of unobserved clonotypes. OLGA was used to compute generation probabilities for all TCRbeta clonotypes that the gDNA method yielded from a handful of donors. TCRdb provides this immuneACCESS table in a form limited to in-frame rearrangements. Some clones are lacking; in checked studies, under half of them reflect an unresolved V gene, and why the rest are absent is not known. D and trimming come from the DNA, and the V and J calls and clone size come from that table. The sample includes over a million clones, with roughly 96% observed a single time. Roughly 1.2% of the sample is taken by the ten largest.

Counted from cysteine to phenylalanine, this CDR3 has 17 amino acids. Only CDR3 DNA remains: 51 bases, in frame from the first base. V and J are trimmed by 0 bases and 5 bases, and the gene matches miss 11 bases of the junction. CDR1 and CDR2, looked up from the germline V gene, are SGHRS and YFSETQ. Healthy HIV-negative adults with no recently reported acute infections or vaccinations were included as donors. Only Caucasian adults living in Nashville, Tennessee, USA were represented among the donors. CD4+ T cells were enriched by magnetic negative selection, after which naive cells were positively selected on CD45RA and the negative fraction was taken as the memory subset. Blood was collected by leukapheresis, and PBMCs were isolated by Ficoll-Histopaque density gradient centrifugation and then cryopreserved in liquid nitrogen vapor phase. Purity and quantity of every magnetically sorted T cell population were checked by analytical flow cytometry. Genomic DNA was isolated from each sorted fraction and quantified by UV absorbance on a Nanodrop 2000c.

Sequencing input: naive CD4+ T cells sorted from blood. The sample's cell subset or site label, decoded: CD45RA+ positively selected. This sequence originates from a man aged 25 to 45 in good health. This chain is built from TRBV5-1 and TRBJ2-5; TRBD2 aligns with 9 central bases. The CDR3 reads as follows: CASSLVPLAGVGETQYF. At the DNA level, the sequence is TGCGCCAGCAGCTTGGTACCGTTAGCGGGAGTTGGTGAGACCCAGTACTTC.